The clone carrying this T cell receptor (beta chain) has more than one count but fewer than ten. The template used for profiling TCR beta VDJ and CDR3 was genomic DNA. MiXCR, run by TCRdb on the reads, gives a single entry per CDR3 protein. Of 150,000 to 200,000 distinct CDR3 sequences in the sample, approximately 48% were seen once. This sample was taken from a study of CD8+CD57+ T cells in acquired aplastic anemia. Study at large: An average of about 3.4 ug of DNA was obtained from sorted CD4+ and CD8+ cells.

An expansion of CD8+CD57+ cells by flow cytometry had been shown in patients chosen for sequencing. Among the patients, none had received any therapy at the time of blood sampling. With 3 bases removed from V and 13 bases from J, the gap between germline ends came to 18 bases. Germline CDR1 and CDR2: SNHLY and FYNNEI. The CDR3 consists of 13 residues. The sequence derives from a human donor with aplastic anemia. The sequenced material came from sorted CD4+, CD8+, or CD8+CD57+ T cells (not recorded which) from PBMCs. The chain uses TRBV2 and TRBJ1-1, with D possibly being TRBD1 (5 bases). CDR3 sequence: CASSDPRGPGDFF. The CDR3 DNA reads TGTGCCAGCAGTGATCCGCGGGGCCCGGGGGATTTCTTT.